The next 5 T cell receptor beta chains were all read from a single sample in a study of OX40 agonist ivuxolimab in advanced cancers. TCRdb keeps only in-frame clones here, not all; method: immunoSEQ multiplex PCR. The sample has 80,000 to 100,000 clones; 90% are singletons. Sample: CD4+ or CD8+ T cells sorted from blood, taken in a trial of the OX40 agonist ivuxolimab. The source of these receptors is an adult with an advanced solid tumor such as melanoma, head and neck, liver or kidney cancer.

V usage is TRBV30 and J usage is TRBJ2-7; 8 bases fit TRBD1. V shed 2 bases, J shed 9 bases, and the junction held 15 bases outside the gene matches. The CDR3 totals 15 residues. The germline CDR1 and CDR2 sequences are GTSNPN and SVGIG (reference sequence). CDR3 bases: TGTGCCTGGAGTACGCTATCGACAGGGGTTGGCGGGCAGTACTTC. It specifies CAWSTLSTGVGGQYF.

CDR3 sequence reads: CASSLVGQSYGYTF. The CDR3 nucleotides read TGTGCCAGCAGCTTAGTGGGACAGAGCTATGGCTACACCTTC. The chain is built from TRBV7-2 and TRBJ1-2; TRBD1 matches at 7 bases. The germline V gene has CDR1 SGHTA and CDR2 FQGNSA. The CDR3 spans 14 residues. After removal of 1 base from V and 4 bases from J, the junction contained 3 bases not matched to a gene. The full variable domain, in which reference TRBV7-2 and TRBJ1-2 provide the parts outside the CDR3, is GAGVSQSPSNKVTEKGKDVELRCDPISGHTALYWYRQSLGQGLEFLIYFQGNSAPDKSGLPSDRFSAERTGGSVSTLTIQRTQQEDSAVYLCASSLVGQSYGYTFGSGTRLTVV.

This chain joins TRBV30 and TRBJ2-1; TRBD2 is a possible D gene (6 bases). Germline assignment: CDR1 GTSNPN and CDR2 SVGIG (reference sequence). V was clipped by 3 bases and J by 9 bases, with 15 bases between them. The CDR3 is 13 residues long. The CDR3 DNA follows: TGTGCCTGGAGGCCGCGCGGGGAGGCTGAGCAGTTCTTC. This encodes CAWRPRGEAEQFF.

The chain links TRBV7-2 to TRBJ2-2; D unresolved. The length of the CDR3 is 15 residues. The V gene's germline CDR1 is SGHTA and CDR2 FQGNSA. Trimming left V 3 bases short and J 0 bases short, with 8 bases between. CDR3 nucleotides: TGTGCCAGCAGCTTTACGGTTTCGAACACCGGGGAGCTGTTTTTT. Protein: CASSFTVSNTGELFF.

This clone was found once. The V call is TRBV7-2, the J call TRBJ2-7; D unclear. The CDR3 loop spans 14 amino acids. V lost 5 bases to trimming and J lost 1 base, with 12 bases between them. The germline gives CDR1 SGHTA, CDR2 FQGNSA. The CDR3 region has the DNA TGTGCCAGCAGCGTGGTGGGTCTTTCCTACGAGCAGTACTTC. It yields the protein CASSVVGLSYEQYF. The variable domain in full, with the rest retrieved from reference TRBV7-2 and TRBJ2-7, is GAGVSQSPSNKVTEKGKDVELRCDPISGHTALYWYRQSLGQGLEFLIYFQGNSAPDKSGLPSDRFSAERTGGSVSTLTIQRTQQEDSAVYLCASSVVGLSYEQYFGPGTRLTVT.